This T cell receptor (beta chain) was retrieved from a study of monozygotic twins with inflammatory bowel disease. General observations from the study: IBD patients, compared with healthy twins, shared fewer clonotypes with others (especially with disease activity).

Researchers collected 2 to 2.5 ml of blood per donor. Remarks on this clonotype: The target antigen is unknown.

Germline assignment: CDR1 MDHEN and CDR2 SYDVKM. CDR3 length: 13 residues. Using TCRalpha and TCRbeta cDNA, the researchers carried out two nested PCRs that lasted roughly 16 and 10 cycles. TCRdb reprocessed the 5' RACE reads; each CDR3 protein has one entry and no DNA is given. The repertoire shows 420,000 or so distinct CDR3 sequences; the top ten hold 2% to 2.5%. The sample taken for sequencing was blood. The chain joins TRBV28 to TRBJ2-7. The sequence was collected from a human donor with ulcerative colitis or Crohn's disease, or a healthy co-twin of an affected twin (not recorded which). The CDR3 here is CASSFSTAYEQYF.